This T cell receptor (beta chain) came from a study of graft-versus-host responses after intestinal transplantation. Study at large: Transplants were multivisceral, liver-intestinal, or isolated intestinal. Recipients uniformly received anti-thymocyte globulin induction, followed by tacrolimus and steroids for approximately 3 years. General study findings and limits: Researchers found peak circulating GvH clone levels linked to early post-transplant HvG declines.

Responders (roughly 200,000, CFSE-labeled) were co-plated with roughly 200,000 irradiated, violet-dye-labeled stimulators. Profiled with immunoSEQ multiplex PCR; TCRdb holds only in-frame clones, not every one. The sample includes 20,000 to 25,000 clones, 40% to 50% of them seen just once. The CDR3 is 12 amino acids. V was pared by 5 bases and J by 7 bases, with 2 bases of the junction left unmatched. CDR1 is MNHEY and CDR2 is SMNVEV in the germline V gene (reference sequence). The V call is TRBV27, the J call TRBJ2-1; 7 bases line up with TRBD2. The clonotype was recovered from a human patient who received an intestinal transplant. Sample: alloreactive CD8+ T cells from a mixed lymphocyte reaction culture, taken before intestinal transplant. Subset: CFSE-low proliferating T cells sorted from approximately 6-day pre-transplant mixed lymphocyte reaction (GvH or HvG direction). This CDR3 reads CASSPSGNEQFF. CDR3 coding DNA: TGTGCCAGCAGTCCTAGCGGAAATGAGCAGTTCTTC.